This record covers a single T cell receptor beta chain. The source of the sample is a study of blood T cell repertoires in COVID-19. CDR3 length: 15 amino acids. Germline assignment: CDR1 KGHSH and CDR2 LQKENI. The trim removed 6 bases at V and 2 bases at J, leaving 3 bases unmatched. Assay used: immunoSEQ multiplex PCR; TCRdb lists only in-frame clones, some missing. The sample has about 82,000 clones; 75% to 85% are singletons. Material for sequencing was peripheral blood. The chain uses TRBV18 and TRBJ2-6; 8 bases fit TRBD1. The receptor comes from a man aged 55-75 years with COVID-19, enrolled during active disease. CDR3 bases: TGTGCCAGCTCGTTACAGGGGGCTGGGGCCAACGTCCTGACTTTC. This codes for CASSLQGAGANVLTF.